One sample yielded the 29 T cell receptor beta chains listed below, sequenced in a study of T cells after yellow fever vaccination. MiXCR, applied by TCRdb to the 5' RACE reads, yields one record per CDR3 protein. The data show about 310,000 distinct CDR3 sequences, around 4% seen once. The sequences come from PBMCs, collected on the day of the yellow fever booster vaccination. Receptor source: a man aged 18-30 years who received the YFV17D yellow fever vaccine.

This chain links TRBV28 with TRBJ2-1, with D unclear. Germline lookup yields CDR1 MDHEN and CDR2 SYDVKM. CDR3 length: 11 residues. V lost 3 bases and J lost 8, with 5 bases in between. For the CDR3, the DNA is TGTGCCAGCAGTTTGTTTGATGAGCAGTTCTTC. Its translation is CASSLFDEQFF.

This clonotype was picked up a small number of times. In DNA form, the CDR3 reads TGCAGTGCCCCCCTGAGGGGGACGTATCAGCCCCAGCATTTT. Translating gives CSAPLRGTYQPQHF. The rearrangement joins TRBV20-1 to TRBJ1-5, with D possibly TRBD1 on 6 matching bases. Trimming left V 6 bases short and J 5 bases short, with 17 bases between. The CDR3 covers 14 residues. Germline loops: CDR1 DFQATT, CDR2 SNEGSKA (reference sequence).

The rearrangement uses TRBV29-1 and TRBJ2-2; TRBD2 agrees at 11 bases. Unmatched junction bases numbered 9, after V lost 7 bases and J lost 5 bases. CDR3 length: 15 amino acids. CDR1 is SQVTM and CDR2 is ANQGSEA in the germline V gene. CDR3 residues: CSATGLAGPTGELFF. In DNA, the CDR3 is TGCAGCGCCACTGGACTAGCGGGCCCTACCGGGGAGCTGTTTTTT.

This clonotype was recorded at least ten times. This sequence joins TRBV6-5 and TRBJ1-1, with D maybe TRBD1 (5 bases). V was cut by 0 bases and J by 1 base, with 15 bases left in between. The length of the CDR3 is 17 residues. Germline V gene sequence: CDR1 MNHEY, CDR2 SVGAGI. CDR3 DNA: TGTGCCAGCAGTTACTCGGGTTGGCGGGGGACGAACACTGAAGCTTTCTTT. Protein sequence: CASSYSGWRGTNTEAFF.

This clonotype was seen at least ten times. The CDR3 region has the DNA TGTGCCAGCAGTCAAACTAGCGGGAGGCGCCATCAGACCCAGTACTTC. This gives the protein CASSQTSGRRHQTQYF. The chain uses TRBV6-2 or TRBV6-3 and TRBJ2-5, with TRBD2 identical over 12 bases. J lost 6 bases, V lost 5 bases, and 10 bases had no gene match. The germline V gene encodes CDR1 MNHEY and CDR2 SVGEGT. The CDR3 totals 16 residues.

V gene TRBV12-3 or TRBV12-4 combines with J gene TRBJ2-5; D may be TRBD1 (6 bases). The V end lost 6 bases, the J end lost 5 bases, and 13 bases lay between the germline ends. There are 13 residues in the CDR3. The CDR3 here is CASSLPRGETQYF. As DNA, the CDR3 is TGTGCCAGCAGCCTTCCCAGGGGCGAGACCCAGTACTTC.

This clonotype was seen at least ten times. The gene calls are TRBV5-4 and TRBJ2-7; perhaps TRBD2 as D (6 bases). CDR1 is SGHNT and CDR2 is YYREEE in the germline V gene (reference sequence). This CDR3 region has 15 residues. The V end was cut by 4 bases, the J end by 3 bases, with 17 bases between. In nucleotides, the CDR3 is TGTGCCAGCAGCATGGGCCCAGCGGGTTTCTACGAGCAGTACGTC. Residues: CASSMGPAGFYEQYV.

This clonotype was seen more than once but under ten times. This rearrangement joins TRBV12-3 or TRBV12-4 to TRBJ1-1; D is possibly TRBD1 (6 bases). Trimming stripped 8 bases from V and 1 base from J, with 23 bases between. This CDR3 has 17 amino acids. Here the CDR3 DNA reads TGTGCCAGCTCACGAGGAGGCAGGGGATTGGGGAACACTGAAGCTTTCTTT. This encodes CASSRGGRGLGNTEAFF.

This clonotype was picked up many times. The chain joins TRBV29-1 to TRBJ2-5; 9 nucleotides match TRBD1. The CDR3 runs to 12 residues. Per germline, CDR1 SQVTM and CDR2 ANQGSEA. After removal of 6 bases from V and 5 bases from J, the junction contained 4 bases not matched to a gene. The CDR3 here is CSVGQGEETQYF. CDR3 nucleotide sequence: TGCAGCGTGGGACAGGGAGAGGAGACCCAGTACTTC. The whole variable domain, filled in from reference TRBV29-1 and TRBJ2-5, reads SAVISQKPSRDICQRGTSLTIQCQVDSQVTMMFWYRQQPGQSLTLIATANQGSEATYESGFVIDKFPISRPNLTFSTLTVSNMSPEDSSIYLCSVGQGEETQYFGPGTRLLVL.

Many counts were recorded for this clonotype. The chain couples TRBV5-1 to TRBJ2-7; TRBD1 matches 9 bases. V lost 4 bases to trimming and J lost 6 bases; unmatched junction nucleotides: 11. The germline V gene has CDR1 SGHRS and CDR2 YFSETQ. CDR3 length: 15 residues. The chain's CDR3 is CASSRSGTGSVEQYF. The CDR3 DNA is TGCGCCAGCAGCCGTTCCGGGACAGGGTCTGTCGAGCAGTACTTC. Together with reference TRBV5-1 and TRBJ2-7, the CDR3 gives the full variable domain: KAGVTQTPRYLIKTRGQQVTLSCSPISGHRSVSWYQQTPGQGLQFLFEYFSETQRNKGNFPGRFSGRQFSNSRSEMNVSTLELGDSALYLCASSRSGTGSVEQYFGPGTRLTVT.

This clonotype was seen repeatedly, ten times or more. The chain recombines TRBV6-4 with TRBJ2-2, with a possible D match to TRBD1 (6 bases). CDR1 and CDR2 from the germline V gene are MRHNA and SNTAGT. Trimming cost V 4 bases and J 2 bases, with 17 bases left between them. This CDR3 comprises 17 residues. The CDR3 DNA sequence: TGTGCCAGCAGTGTCGGTGGGACACCTGGTAACACCGGGGAGCTGTTTTTT. Its protein is CASSVGGTPGNTGELFF.

This clonotype occurred many times. The rearrangement uses TRBV7-8 and TRBJ1-2, with D possibly being TRBD1 (6 bases). The V gene's germline CDR1 is SGHVS and CDR2 FQNEAQ. The CDR3 consists of 14 residues. The V gene lost 7 bases and the J gene lost 7 bases, with 19 bases spanning the gap. In nucleotides, the CDR3 is TGTGCCAGCACCCTAGGAGGGGGTGGCGGTGGCTACACCTTC. Translation gives CASTLGGGGGGYTF. The full variable domain, in which reference TRBV7-8 and TRBJ1-2 provide the parts outside the CDR3, is GAGVSQSPRYKVAKRGQDVALRCDPISGHVSLFWYQQALGQGPEFLTYFQNEAQLDKSGLPSDRFFAERPEGSVSTLKIQRTQQEDSAVYLCASTLGGGGGGYTFGSGTRLTVV.

This clonotype was observed a few times. The V gene is TRBV6-5, the J gene TRBJ1-1, with D possibly TRBD1 on 6 matching bases. CDR1 and CDR2 (germline): MNHEY, SVGAGI. The CDR3 spans 10 residues. Here the CDR3 reads CGGGCTEAFF. In DNA form, the CDR3 reads TGTGGAGGGGGGTGCACTGAAGCTTTCTTT.

This clonotype was seen many times. This chain connects TRBV9 to TRBJ2-1; 8 positions agree with TRBD2. The V segment lost 0 bases and the J segment 7 bases; nucleotides outside the gene matches: 6. Germline V lookup: CDR1 SGDLS, CDR2 YYNGEE. The CDR3 is made up of 15 amino acids. For the CDR3, the DNA is TGTGCCAGCAGCGTAGCGGGGGGGCCGGAGAATGAGCAGTTCTTC. Translation gives CASSVAGGPENEQFF.

V gene TRBV29-1 combines with J gene TRBJ2-7; 7 bases fit TRBD2. This CDR3 is 12 amino acids long. Germline CDR1 reads SQVTM; CDR2 reads ANQGSEA. The ends lost 5 bases at V and 1 base at J; junction bases unmatched: 2. The chain's CDR3 is CSVYSGSYEQYF. The CDR3 region has the DNA TGCAGCGTTTATAGCGGGTCCTACGAGCAGTACTTC.

There are a few counts of this clonotype. The chain combines TRBV7-9 with TRBJ2-3; 7 bases are shared with TRBD1. CDR1 and CDR2 from the germline V gene are SEHNR and FQNEAQ (reference sequence). The V gene end was trimmed by 2 bases and the J gene end by 7 bases; junction bases not matched to a gene: 6. The CDR3 runs to 14 residues. The CDR3 spells CASSLTTGVNTQYF. The CDR3 DNA is TGTGCCAGCAGCTTAACCACAGGGGTCAATACGCAGTATTTT.

Many counts were recorded for this clonotype. V gene TRBV20-1 combines with J gene TRBJ2-1; possible D gene TRBD1, 5 bases. Trimming removed 3 bases from V and 3 bases from J, with 12 bases in between. CDR3 size: 14 residues. In germline, CDR1 is DFQATT, CDR2 SNEGSKA (reference sequence). The CDR3 protein is CSASPGSNYNEQFF. CDR3 DNA: TGCAGTGCTAGCCCAGGGTCTAACTACAATGAGCAGTTCTTC.

This clonotype was observed many times. This chain uses TRBV12-3 or TRBV12-4 with TRBJ2-5; TRBD2 aligns across 8 bases. The CDR3 covers 15 residues. With V trimmed by 8 bases and J by 4 bases, 12 bases remained unmatched. CDR3 sequence: CASSGAGGRIETQYF. The CDR3 DNA follows: TGTGCCAGCTCCGGGGCGGGGGGCCGAATAGAGACCCAGTACTTC.

This clonotype has at least ten counts. The chain has TRBV19 and TRBJ2-1; TRBD2 agrees at 7 bases. This CDR3 spans 18 amino acids. V was pared by 1 base and J by 5 bases, with 14 bases of the junction left unmatched. Germline loops: CDR1 LNHDA, CDR2 SQIVND (reference sequence). The DNA of the CDR3 is TGTGCCAGTAGTATAGCACGAGGTTCTAGCGGCCCGGACAATGAGCAGTTCTTC. Encoded protein: CASSIARGSSGPDNEQFF.

This clonotype was recorded many times. The chain uses TRBV7-8 and TRBJ2-2, with 8 bases identical to TRBD1. V trimming: 6 bases; J trimming: 5 bases; junction bases outside the gene matches: 8. This CDR3 comprises 15 residues. Germline values: CDR1 SGHVS, CDR2 FQNEAQ. CDR3 nucleotides: TGTGCCAGCAGAGAGGACAGGGAGTTGACCGGGGAGCTGTTTTTT. This gives the protein CASREDRELTGELFF.

This clonotype has at least ten counts. Compared with germline, one end of the junction differs, possibly owing to a read error. V usage is TRBV2 and J usage is TRBJ2-4, with 16 bases that match TRBD2. Germline CDR1 is SNHLY and CDR2 is FYNNEI. The CDR3 contains 12 residues. This chain's CDR3 is CASNLGLAGGRF. As DNA, the CDR3 is TGTGCCAGCAATTTGGGACTAGCGGGGGGGCGATTC.

This clonotype was seen only a few times. J is TRBJ2-7 and V is TRBV19; the match to TRBD1 covers 7 bases. The V segment lost 8 bases and the J segment 5 bases; nucleotides outside the gene matches: 9. Germline V gene sequence: CDR1 LNHDA, CDR2 SQIVND (reference sequence). The CDR3 is 13 residues long. CDR3 DNA: TGTGCCAGTGCGGACAGGTTAGGCAACGAGCAGTACTTC. Translated: CASADRLGNEQYF.

This clonotype was counted many times. The chain couples TRBV7-2 to TRBJ1-4, with D tentatively TRBD1 (6 bases). The CDR3 runs 20 residues. V lost 4 bases to trimming and J lost 5 bases, with 29 bases between them. Looked up from germline, CDR1 is SGHTA and CDR2 is FQGNSA. In DNA, the CDR3 is TGTGCCAGCAGCTCCGAGCCGACCGGGACAAGCCTCTGTGAAAATGAAAAACTGTTTTTT. Translation: CASSSEPTGTSLCENEKLFF.

This clonotype has at least ten counts. The chain recombines TRBV4-3 with TRBJ2-7, with 14 bases fitting TRBD2. This CDR3 spans 15 amino acids. Germline CDR1 and CDR2: LGHNA and YSLEER. Trimming removed 4 bases from V and 4 bases from J; junction bases left unmatched: 3. DNA of the CDR3: TGCGCCAGCAGCCCGGGACTAGCGGGGGTATACGAGCAGTACTTC. This translates into CASSPGLAGVYEQYF.

There are many counts of this clonotype. This chain uses TRBV18 with TRBJ1-2; D is perhaps TRBD1 (6 bases). This CDR3 is 15 amino acids long. V lost 2 bases and J 4 bases, leaving 14 bases between the germline ends. Germline assignment: CDR1 KGHSH and CDR2 LQKENI. The CDR3 spells CASSPSPTGFYGYTF. The CDR3 DNA reads as TGTGCCAGCTCACCATCACCGACAGGCTTCTATGGCTACACCTTC.

This clonotype turned up a few times. DNA of the CDR3: TGTGCCAGCAGTTATCCGGGCAGGATCTACGAGCAGTACTTC. It codes for CASSYPGRIYEQYF. This chain connects TRBV6-6 to TRBJ2-7; D uncertain. The germline gives CDR1 MNHNY, CDR2 SVGAGI (reference sequence). The V and J ends lost 3 bases and 3 bases respectively, with 12 bases between them. The CDR3 spans 14 residues.

This clonotype was observed a few times. The chain has TRBV28 and TRBJ1-1; D uncertain. Trimming removed 0 bases at V and 0 bases at J, with 2 bases between. This CDR3 is built from 13 residues. The germline CDR1 and CDR2 sequences are MDHEN and SYDVKM. CDR3 bases: TGTGCCAGCAGTTTATGGATGAACACTGAAGCTTTCTTT. It codes for CASSLWMNTEAFF.

This clonotype was seen ten or more times. The chain couples TRBV6-2 or TRBV6-3 to TRBJ1-1; D is undetermined. The CDR3 sequence is 15 residues long. Trimming removed 3 bases from V and 5 bases from J, with 16 bases in between. Germline CDR1 reads MNHEY; CDR2 reads SVGEGT. DNA for the CDR3: TGTGCCAGCAGTTATGTCGTGAGGATGGGAACTGAAGCTTTCTTT. Translating gives CASSYVVRMGTEAFF.

The chain has TRBV7-8 and TRBJ2-7, with D unclear. Germline V CDR1 and CDR2: SGHVS, FQNEAQ. The CDR3 totals 14 residues. The V and J ends lost 0 bases and 3 bases respectively, with 9 bases between them. The CDR3 DNA reads as TGTGCCAGCAGCTTAGCCCCTAGGGACTACGAGCAGTACGTC. Translated: CASSLAPRDYEQYV.